These 31 T cell receptor beta chains came from one sample sequenced in a study of cytomegalovirus exposure and HLA in healthy donors. PCR primers comprised 60 Vbeta and 13 Jbeta primers. The method was immunoSEQ multiplex PCR; TCRdb's version includes in-frame clones alone and lacks a portion of them. The sample has 200,000 or so clones; approximately 83% are singletons. The specimen was PBMCs. These receptors came from a boy between 2 and 10 years old in good health and CMV-seronegative.

The chain couples TRBV5-1 to TRBJ2-7, with 8 bases matching TRBD1. The length of the CDR3 is 14 residues. Germline-derived CDR1 and CDR2 are SGHRS and YFSETQ. The V and J ends lost 4 bases and 1 base, in that order; junction bases with no gene match: 4. CDR3 DNA sequence: TGCGCCAGCAGCATAAACAGGGGGTCCTACGAGCAGTACTTC. It specifies CASSINRGSYEQYF.

The rearrangement joins TRBV4-3 to TRBJ2-3; TRBD1 might be the D (6 bases). Germline CDR1 and CDR2: LGHNA and YSLEER. This CDR3 comprises 18 residues. The germline V and J ends were trimmed by 0 bases and 2 bases, with 18 bases remaining between them. CDR3 DNA sequence: TGCGCCAGCAGCCAAGAGTCGTTCCCACAGGGTCTCACAGATACGCAGTATTTT. It is translated as CASSQESFPQGLTDTQYF.

V is TRBV7-2 and J is TRBJ2-3; D may be TRBD1 (7 bases). This CDR3 is 17 amino acids long. Trimming stripped 0 bases from V and 2 bases from J, with 15 bases between. Germline loops: CDR1 SGHTA, CDR2 FQGNSA. CDR3 amino acids: CASSLAPRGATTDTQYF. CDR3 coding DNA: TGTGCCAGCAGCTTAGCCCCCAGGGGGGCAACCACAGATACGCAGTATTTT.

This clone was recorded a few times. The chain has TRBV21-1 and TRBJ1-5. TRBV21-1 is given as a pseudogene. The CDR3 contains 15 residues. The CDR3: CASSNLKPSNQPQHF. CDR3 bases: TGTGCCAGCAGCAACCTCAAGCCTAGCAATCAGCCCCAGCATTTT.

The sample holds a few counts of this clone. The genes are TRBV4-1 and TRBJ1-1, with a possible D match to TRBD1 (5 bases). With 3 bases removed from V and 5 bases from J, the gap between germline ends came to 13 bases. Per germline, CDR1 MGHRA and CDR2 YSYEKL. This CDR3 spans 14 amino acids. The CDR3 sequence: CASSHQGKGTEAFF. CDR3 nucleotide sequence: TGCGCCAGCAGCCACCAGGGAAAGGGGACTGAAGCTTTCTTT.

The chain has TRBV7-9 and TRBJ2-7; D ambiguous. The germline V and J ends were trimmed by 6 bases and 0 bases, with 12 bases remaining between them. CDR3 length: 14 residues. Germline assignment: CDR1 SEHNR and CDR2 FQNEAQ (reference sequence). The CDR3 loop is CASSSRRSSYEQYF. The CDR3 DNA is TGTGCCAGCAGTTCCCGCAGAAGCTCCTACGAGCAGTACTTC.

The chain couples TRBV13 to TRBJ2-5; 10 bases match TRBD2. The V gene's germline CDR1 is PRHDT and CDR2 FYEKMQ (reference sequence). The trim removed 5 bases at V and 2 bases at J, leaving 8 bases unmatched. CDR3 size: 16 residues. CDR3 protein: CASSPALAGEQETQYF. For the CDR3, the DNA is TGTGCCAGCAGCCCCGCCCTAGCGGGGGAGCAAGAGACCCAGTACTTC.

The gene calls are TRBV5-6 and TRBJ1-6; D may be TRBD1 (5 bases). The CDR3 is 14 amino acids. The germline gives CDR1 SGHDT, CDR2 YYEEEE. Deletions cut 2 bases from V and 10 bases from J, with 13 bases between. CDR3 loop: CASSFQGAESPLHF. DNA of the CDR3: TGTGCCAGCAGCTTCCAGGGCGCTGAATCACCCCTCCACTTT.

The chain is built from TRBV5-1 and TRBJ2-7; D is perhaps TRBD2 (5 bases). V was shortened by 0 bases and J by 9 bases, with 13 bases between the two germline ends. The CDR3 totals 13 residues. CDR1 and CDR2 from the germline V gene are SGHRS and YFSETQ. CDR3 region: CASSLEAGLLQYF. CDR3 sequence (DNA): TGCGCCAGCAGCTTGGAGGCGGGTCTACTGCAGTACTTC.

The V call is TRBV14, the J call TRBJ1-6, with 7 positions matching TRBD1. Germline V gives CDR1 SGHDN, CDR2 FVKESK. V gave up 4 bases and J gave up 14 bases; unmatched junction bases: 14. The CDR3 has 15 amino acids. Written as DNA, the CDR3 is TGTGCCAGCAGCCCGACCGGGACAGTCCCAGTAGCCCTCCACTTT. Translated, it gives CASSPTGTVPVALHF.

The gene calls are TRBV6-5 and TRBJ1-2; D remains ambiguous. Per germline, CDR1 MNHEY and CDR2 SVGAGI. The CDR3 runs 15 residues. The V end lost 6 bases, the J end lost 3 bases, and 17 bases lay between the germline ends. This CDR3 reads CASRFKGGLDYGYTF. In nucleotides, the CDR3 is TGTGCCAGCAGATTTAAAGGCGGGCTAGACTATGGCTACACCTTC.

CDR3 sequence (DNA): TGTGCCAGCAGCTTGGGGCAGGGGGCGGGCTATGGCTACACCTTC. Translation gives CASSLGQGAGYGYTF. The genes are TRBV5-4 and TRBJ1-2; TRBD1 aligns across 8 bases. V shed 0 bases, J shed 4 bases, and the junction held 5 bases outside the gene matches. CDR1 SGHNT and CDR2 YYREEE come from the germline V gene (reference sequence). CDR3 length: 15 residues.

The chain links TRBV7-9 to TRBJ2-3; D remains unclear. V dropped 1 base and J dropped 3 bases, with 11 bases sitting between them. Germline CDR1 SEHNR, CDR2 FQNEAQ (reference sequence). The CDR3 consists of 15 residues. The CDR3 bases are TGTGCCAGCAGCTTAGAGGATGGGCAAACAGATACGCAGTATTTT. Protein: CASSLEDGQTDTQYF.

This clone has only a few counts. The chain employs TRBV19 and TRBJ1-2, with 8 bases lining up with TRBD1. Germline CDR1 LNHDA, CDR2 SQIVND (reference sequence). The trim removed 6 bases at V and 4 bases at J, leaving 13 bases unmatched. CDR3 length equals 16 residues. CDR3: CASRRYSGDRPYGYTF. The CDR3 nucleotides are TGTGCCAGTAGACGATATTCGGGGGACAGGCCCTATGGCTACACCTTC.

The table lists this clone with a count of one. The chain joins TRBV4-3 to TRBJ2-5; D unresolved. Trimming shortened V by 1 base and J by 3 bases, and 6 bases separated the two germline ends. The germline CDR1 and CDR2 sequences are LGHNA and YSLEER. The CDR3 has 13 amino acids. This chain's CDR3 is CASSQGTKETQYF. In DNA form, the CDR3 reads TGCGCCAGCAGCCAAGGAACTAAAGAGACCCAGTACTTC.

This rearrangement joins TRBV7-9 to TRBJ2-6, with D tentatively TRBD2 (6 bases). The V and J ends lost 5 bases and 3 bases respectively, with 20 bases between them. The CDR3 is 18 amino acids. Germline loops: CDR1 SEHNR, CDR2 FQNEAQ (reference sequence). This CDR3 is CASSPRLVPQGGANVLTF. The CDR3 DNA is TGTGCCAGCAGCCCGCGACTAGTTCCCCAAGGTGGGGCCAACGTCCTGACTTTC.

A word on this clone: A junction boundary mismatches the germline segment, possibly from a read error. The J gene is TRBJ1-4, the V gene TRBV7-9; D gene unclear. The CDR3 spans 14 residues. CDR1 and CDR2 from the germline V gene are SEHNR and FQNEAQ (reference sequence). The CDR3 nucleotides are TGTCCCAGCAGCCCCGCCGTAGAAAATGAAAAACTGTTTTTT. This codes for CPSSPAVENEKLFF.

The chain employs TRBV10-3 and TRBJ2-5; 9 bases are a match to TRBD1. Germline V CDR1 and CDR2: ENHRY, SYGVKD. The CDR3 length is 13 residues. V was clipped by 4 bases and J by 4 bases; unmatched bases: 1. CDR3 sequence reads: CAISGTGVETQYF. In DNA form, the CDR3 reads TGTGCCATCAGTGGGACAGGGGTAGAGACCCAGTACTTC.

The table lists this clone with a few counts. V is TRBV9 and J is TRBJ1-5; D possibly corresponds to TRBD1 (6 bases). Germline lookup yields CDR1 SGDLS and CDR2 YYNGEE. The CDR3 covers 15 residues. Trimming left V 4 bases short and J 1 base short, with 12 bases between. CDR3 nucleotide sequence: TGTGCCAGCAGCCCCCCCAGGGGAAGCAATCAGCCCCAGCATTTT. It yields the protein CASSPPRGSNQPQHF.

The chain joins TRBV5-1 to TRBJ1-1; the D gene is possibly TRBD1 (6 bases). The CDR3 is 16 amino acids. Trimming took 3 bases from V and 3 from J, leaving 18 bases between them. CDR1 is SGHRS and CDR2 is YFSETQ in the germline V gene. In DNA form, the CDR3 reads TGCGCCAGCAGCTCCTATCAGCAGGGGCTGGACACTGAAGCTTTCTTT. Its protein is CASSSYQQGLDTEAFF.

This sequence joins TRBV6-1 and TRBJ1-4; TRBD1 matches at 8 bases. CDR1 is MNHNS, CDR2 SASEGT, per germline. The CDR3 runs 15 residues. Trimming cost V 6 bases and J 5 bases; bases outside gene matches: 8. The chain's CDR3 is CASRARTGTNEKLFF. The CDR3 bases are TGTGCCAGCAGAGCCCGGACAGGGACAAATGAAAAACTGTTTTTT.

The rearrangement uses TRBV2 and TRBJ2-7, with D perhaps TRBD1 (6 bases). The CDR3 is made up of 14 amino acids. CDR1 is SNHLY and CDR2 is FYNNEI in the germline V gene. V was trimmed by 4 bases and J by 0 bases, leaving 10 bases between them. The CDR3 loop reads CASSADRYSYEQYF. The CDR3 DNA reads TGTGCCAGCAGTGCCGACAGGTACTCCTACGAGCAGTACTTC.

This chain links TRBV5-1 with TRBJ2-4; the match to TRBD1 covers 9 bases. CDR3 size: 15 residues. Unmatched junction bases numbered 6, after V lost 0 bases and J lost 8 bases. Germline values: CDR1 SGHRS, CDR2 YFSETQ. The CDR3 loop reads CASSLAGTGWDIQYF. The CDR3 DNA reads as TGCGCCAGCAGCTTGGCCGGGACAGGGTGGGACATTCAGTACTTC.

The gene calls are TRBV7-9 and TRBJ2-7, with 7 bases identical to TRBD1. Germline V lookup: CDR1 SEHNR, CDR2 FQNEAQ (reference sequence). This CDR3 is 13 amino acids long. Trimming cost V 5 bases and J 5 bases; bases outside gene matches: 6. The CDR3 sequence: CASSAGGKDEQYF. In DNA form, the CDR3 reads TGTGCCAGCAGCGCAGGGGGTAAGGACGAGCAGTACTTC.

The chain links TRBV19 to TRBJ2-7; a weak D match, TRBD2 (6 bases). Germline CDR1 LNHDA, CDR2 SQIVND (reference sequence). Trimming took off 5 bases at V and 3 bases at J, with 14 bases between the two ends. CDR3 length equals 14 residues. The CDR3 region has the DNA TGTGCCAGTAGTGCGGGACTGATCCACTACGAGCAGTACTTC. This gives the protein CASSAGLIHYEQYF.

V usage is TRBV5-5 and J usage is TRBJ2-1, with no clear D. This CDR3 comprises 13 residues. The germline V and J ends were trimmed by 4 bases and 8 bases, with 13 bases remaining between them. Germline V gives CDR1 SGHKS, CDR2 YYEKEE (reference sequence). The CDR3 reads CASSPPVEDEQFF. The CDR3, as DNA: TGTGCCAGCAGCCCCCCGGTAGAGGATGAGCAGTTCTTC.

The gene calls are TRBV7-6 and TRBJ2-1, with 12 bases matching TRBD2. This CDR3 has 16 amino acids. V was clipped by 5 bases and J by 2 bases; unmatched bases: 4. Per the germline V gene, CDR1 is SGHVS and CDR2 is FNYEAQ. The CDR3 is CASSPWTSGAYNEQFF. The CDR3 nucleotides are TGTGCCAGCAGCCCGTGGACTAGCGGGGCCTACAATGAGCAGTTCTTC. The full variable domain, its missing parts supplied by reference TRBV7-6 and TRBJ2-1, is GAGVSQSPRYKVTKRGQDVALRCDPISGHVSLYWYRQALGQGPEFLTYFNYEAQQDKSGLPNDRFSAERPEGSISTLTIQRTEQRDSAMYRCASSPWTSGAYNEQFFGPGTRLTVL.

The rearrangement links TRBV18 to TRBJ2-7; perhaps TRBD2 as D (5 bases). Trimming removed 5 bases from V and 3 bases from J, with 17 bases in between. The germline CDR1 and CDR2 sequences are KGHSH and LQKENI. CDR3 size: 15 residues. The CDR3 nucleotides read TGTGCCAGCTCAGTGTCCGGGGTCCGACTCTACGAGCAGTACTTC. Translation: CASSVSGVRLYEQYF.

The V and J genes are TRBV7-9 and TRBJ2-5, with 8 positions matching TRBD2. V shed 4 bases and J 5 bases; nucleotides not matched to a gene: 18. The germline gives CDR1 SEHNR, CDR2 FQNEAQ (reference sequence). The CDR3 has 18 amino acids. Written as DNA, the CDR3 is TGTGCCAGCAGCTCTTCTAGAATCTCCCCGGGGGGGCTGGAGACCCAGTACTTC. Protein product: CASSSSRISPGGLETQYF.

The sample holds a few counts of this clone. V and J are TRBV5-6 and TRBJ1-2; a possible D gene is TRBD1 (6 bases). CDR3 length equals 13 residues. CDR1 SGHDT and CDR2 YYEEEE come from the germline V gene. V gave up 2 bases and J gave up 3 bases, with 8 bases separating them. This CDR3 reads CASSFNRDYGYTF. CDR3 DNA sequence: TGTGCCAGCAGCTTCAACAGGGACTATGGCTACACCTTC.

The chain has TRBV9 and TRBJ2-1, with 8 bases matching TRBD2. V lost 3 bases, J lost 4 bases, and 6 bases stayed unmatched. The CDR3 has 15 residues. Looked up from germline, CDR1 is SGDLS and CDR2 is YYNGEE. CDR3 amino acids: CASSGHSGVYNEQFF. The CDR3 DNA is TGTGCCAGCAGCGGCCATAGCGGGGTATACAATGAGCAGTTCTTC.